Listed below are T cell receptor beta chains from one sample, sequenced in a study of blood T cell repertoires in COVID-19. Clones were sequenced by immunoSEQ multiplex PCR, and TCRdb holds only the in-frame ones, with some missing. The sample has about 59,000 clones, 70% to 75% seen once; the top ten hold 14%. Sequencing input: peripheral blood. These receptors were taken from a woman in her sixties or seventies with acute or convalescent COVID-19. CDR3s include the opening cysteine and the closing phenylalanine or tryptophan. The D gene is left open where the match is weak. Expanded clones get a size class; other rows say once, few or many, or leave the size out.

D gene	J gene	clone size	V gene	CDR3 DNA	CDR3 protein
.	TRBJ2-3	.	TRBV15	TGTGCCACCGTGCGAGCAGATACGCAGTATTTT	CATVRADTQYF
.	TRBJ1-2	.	TRBV6-5	TGTGCCAGCGTTGGGAGTGGCCGTGCCAACTATGGCTACACCTTC	CASVGSGRANYGYTF
.	TRBJ2-7	.	TRBV6-6	TGTGCCTCTCAAACCACGCAGGGGATGCAGTACTTC	CASQTTQGMQYF
TRBD2	TRBJ2-2	.	TRBV24-1	TGTGCCACCAGTGATTTGCCGGGACTAGCGGGGGATTCGGGGGAGCTGTTTTTT	CATSDLPGLAGDSGELFF
TRBD1	TRBJ1-1	.	TRBV3-1/TRBV3-2	TGTGCCAGCAGCCAAGAGTCGTTACAGGGGGCTTATACTGAAGCTTTCTTT	CASSQESLQGAYTEAFF
.	TRBJ2-6	.	TRBV2	TGTGCCCAGAAATCTGGGGCCAACGTCCTGACTTTC	CAQKSGANVLTF
.	TRBJ2-1	medium-sized	TRBV14	TGTGCCAGCAGCTTCGCGAGGGGGTGGGAGCAGTTCTTC	CASSFARGWEQFF
.	TRBJ2-6	.	TRBV7-9	TGTGCCAGCAGCCAAGACAGACCCTCCTCTGGGGCCAACGTCCTGACTTTC	CASSQDRPSSGANVLTF
.	TRBJ1-1	few	TRBV5-6	TGTGCCAGCAGCCAATTTCACAGGGACACTGAAGCTTTCTTT	CASSQFHRDTEAFF
TRBD1	TRBJ1-2	.	TRBV27	TGTGCCAGCAGTCCCCGACAGGGCCTAACCAATAACTATGGCTACACCTTC	CASSPRQGLTNNYGYTF
TRBD2	TRBJ2-3	.	TRBV9	TGTGCCAGCAGTCTATCACCTGGTAGCGGGGGTGATACGCAGTATTTT	CASSLSPGSGGDTQYF
TRBD2	TRBJ2-1	.	TRBV5-1	TGCGCCAGCAGCCTAGACCCGGTTCTCTCCGGGGGGAATGAGCAGTTCTTC	CASSLDPVLSGGNEQFF
.	TRBJ2-3	few	TRBV7-9	TGTGCCAGCAGCTTAGGGGCACCCGGGGGCACAGATACGCAGTATTTT	CASSLGAPGGTDTQYF
TRBD1	TRBJ1-2	.	TRBV13	TGTGCCAGCAGCTGGGACAGGGGGTCGCCTAACTATGGCTACACCTTC	CASSWDRGSPNYGYTF
TRBD1	TRBJ1-4	.	TRBV24-1	TGTGCCACCAGTGACCCCGGACAGGGTGGTGAAAAACTGTTTTTT	CATSDPGQGGEKLFF
.	TRBJ1-3	.	TRBV19	TGTGCCAGTAGTCCCCTGGGCAGCTCTGGAAACACCATATATTTT	CASSPLGSSGNTIYF
.	TRBJ1-2	.	TRBV6-6	TGTGCCAGCAGCTCTGGGGGGGTTCAAGCTAACTATGGCTACACCTTC	CASSSGGVQANYGYTF
.	TRBJ2-5	.	TRBV2	TGTGCCAGCAAAAGGAGGGAGACCCAGTACTTC	CASKRRETQYF
.	TRBJ2-1	.	TRBV7-3	TGTGCCAGCAGCTACTCAGGAAATGAGCAGTTCTTC	CASSYSGNEQFF
.	TRBJ1-2	few	TRBV20-1	TGCAGTGCTAGTGCCAGGCTTAATAACTATGGCTACACCTTC	CSASARLNNYGYTF
TRBD1	TRBJ2-7	.	TRBV9	TGTGCCAGCAGCGCGGGGGACAGGGGTGTAGAGCAGTACTTC	CASSAGDRGVEQYF
.	TRBJ1-4	.	TRBV21-1	TGTGCCAGCAGCAGGGACAGGGGGGTAGGTGAAAAACTGTTTTTT	CASSRDRGVGEKLFF
.	TRBJ1-2	.	TRBV7-3	TGTGCCAGCAGCTTATCGATACTCTATGGCTACACCTTC	CASSLSILYGYTF
.	TRBJ2-7	few	TRBV10-3	TGTGCCATCAGTACAGGGCCGGGCTCCTACGAGCAGTACTTC	CAISTGPGSYEQYF
TRBD1	TRBJ1-1	.	TRBV20-1	TGCAGTGCTAGTTCCCACTCCGGGACAGGGGGCTCGGGGACTGAAGCTTTCTTT	CSASSHSGTGGSGTEAFF
.	TRBJ2-3	.	TRBV14	TGTGCCAGCAGCTTCAACTCCTGGGGGCTAGGTCCAGATACGCAGTATTTT	CASSFNSWGLGPDTQYF
.	TRBJ1-1	.	TRBV27	TGTGCCAGCAGGCCGAGCAGGGCCACTGAAGCTTTCTTT	CASRPSRATEAFF
TRBD1	TRBJ1-6	.	TRBV27	TGTGCCAGCAGTTTGGAAACAGGGGGAAAGGGAAGGTCCTATAATTCACCCCTCCACTTT	CASSLETGGKGRSYNSPLHF
.	TRBJ2-2	.	TRBV9	TGTGCCAGCAGCCACCCGGGCACCGGGGAGCTGTTTTTT	CASSHPGTGELFF
.	TRBJ1-6	.	TRBV5-3	TGTGCCAGAGGAGCCAAGACAGAGAGCTCCTATAATTCACCCCTCCACTTT	CARGAKTESSYNSPLHF
TRBD1	TRBJ1-6	.	TRBV6-2/TRBV6-3	TGTGCCAGCAGTAGAGGACAGGGCCCGAATTCACCCCTCCACTTT	CASSRGQGPNSPLHF
.	TRBJ2-2	.	TRBV19	TGTGCCAGTAACCGGGCGAACACCGGGGAGCTGTTTTTT	CASNRANTGELFF
TRBD2	TRBJ2-7	few	TRBV4-1	TGCGCCAGCAGCCAAGTGGGGACTAGCCCTAGCGAGCAGTACTTC	CASSQVGTSPSEQYF
.	TRBJ1-1	.	TRBV10-3	TGTGCCATCAGTGAGGCGGACCCGGGGAGGACTGAAGCTTTCTTT	CAISEADPGRTEAFF
TRBD1	TRBJ1-1	once	TRBV7-8	TGTGCCAGCAGCTCACAGGGACAGGGGGGCACTGAAGCTTTCTTT	CASSSQGQGGTEAFF
.	TRBJ2-1	.	TRBV10-3	TGTGCCATCAGTGAGCCTCGTCTCTCCTACAATGAGCAGTTCTTC	CAISEPRLSYNEQFF
.	TRBJ1-4	.	TRBV5-1	TGCGCCAGCAGCGTCCAAGCGGGCGCAATTGAAAAACTGTTTTTT	CASSVQAGAIEKLFF
.	TRBJ1-1	.	TRBV6-1	TGTGCCAGCAGTGAAGCGCTTCGAGCAGGGTCTCCTGAAGCTTTCTTT	CASSEALRAGSPEAFF
.	TRBJ2-2	.	TRBV7-2	TGTGCCAGCAGCTTCTATTCGAGGGAGCTGTTTTTT	CASSFYSRELFF
TRBD2	TRBJ2-2	few	TRBV4-1	TGCGCCAGCAGCCAAAAGACTAGCGGGGGGACCTACGGCGGGGAGCTGTTTTTT	CASSQKTSGGTYGGELFF
.	TRBJ1-1	.	TRBV2	TGTGCCAGCAGAACAACGGGGTGGGAAGCTTTCTTT	CASRTTGWEAFF
TRBD1	TRBJ2-1	.	TRBV7-9	TGTGCCAGCAGCTTACCGACAGGGGGCAGGATGGGTCAGCAGTTCTTC	CASSLPTGGRMGQQFF
.	TRBJ1-2	.	TRBV7-2	TGTGCCAGCAGCTTAGGCCCAGGGGACTATGGCTACACCTTC	CASSLGPGDYGYTF
.	TRBJ2-1	.	TRBV7-9	TGTGCCAGCAGCTCGACTCACCGACAGTTCAATGAGCAGTTCTTC	CASSSTHRQFNEQFF
.	TRBJ2-7	.	TRBV2	TGTGCCAGCAGTGTTCAGGGGTTCTCCTACGAGCAGTACTTC	CASSVQGFSYEQYF
.	TRBJ1-2	.	TRBV30	TGTGCCTGGAGTGTGAAGGGGGTCTCTAACTATGGCTACACCTTC	CAWSVKGVSNYGYTF
TRBD1	TRBJ2-2	.	TRBV27	TGTGCCAGCAGTACTCCCGGGACAGGGTACACCGGGGAGCTGTTTTTT	CASSTPGTGYTGELFF
TRBD2	TRBJ2-3	few	TRBV27	TGTGCCAGCAGTCAGCCCGGACTAGCGGGGGGCACAGATACGCAGTATTTT	CASSQPGLAGGTDTQYF